This record concerns one TCR beta chain sequence. Antigen: not known. The source of the sample is a study of cytomegalovirus exposure and HLA in healthy donors. Whole-study context: Caucasian-associated ancestry cluster membership applied to about four fifths of 398 genotyped donors.

Germline loops: CDR1 MNHEY, CDR2 SVGAGI. With 5 bases removed from V and 8 bases from J, the gap between germline ends came to 13 bases. The length of the CDR3 is 13 residues. Regarding the study as a whole: It was reported that the classifier diagnosed cytomegalovirus status with high specificity and sensitivity in both the original and validation cohorts. What a later analysis reportedly showed was that an Asian-associated ancestry cluster had fewer N-insertions than the roughly 700-donor mean. The listing of roughly 160 TCR beta chains classed them as cytomegalovirus-associated.

The PCR was carried out with 60 Vbeta primers and 13 Jbeta primers. Profiling relied on immunoSEQ multiplex PCR, and the TCRdb table lists in-frame clones only, not all of them. The data show fewer than 250,000 clones, more than 80% seen once. The TCR was taken from a young man in good health and CMV-seronegative. Sequencing input: PBMCs. The chain combines TRBV6-5 with TRBJ2-1, with D tentatively TRBD1 (6 bases). CDR3 amino acids: CASSGPRGHEQFF. CDR3 bases: TGTGCCAGCAGTGGGCCCAGGGGACATGAGCAGTTCTTC.